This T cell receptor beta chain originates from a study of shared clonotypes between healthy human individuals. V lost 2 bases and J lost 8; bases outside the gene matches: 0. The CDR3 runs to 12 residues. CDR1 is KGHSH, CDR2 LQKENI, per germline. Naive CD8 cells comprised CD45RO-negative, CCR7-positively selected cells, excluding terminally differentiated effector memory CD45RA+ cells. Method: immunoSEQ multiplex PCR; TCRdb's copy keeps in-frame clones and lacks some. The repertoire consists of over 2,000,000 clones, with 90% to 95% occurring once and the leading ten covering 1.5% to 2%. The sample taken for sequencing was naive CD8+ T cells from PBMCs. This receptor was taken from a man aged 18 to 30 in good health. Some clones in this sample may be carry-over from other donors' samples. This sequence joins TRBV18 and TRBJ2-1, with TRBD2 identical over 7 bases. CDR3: CASSPAGDEQFF. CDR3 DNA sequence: TGTGCCAGCTCACCAGCGGGGGATGAGCAGTTCTTC.